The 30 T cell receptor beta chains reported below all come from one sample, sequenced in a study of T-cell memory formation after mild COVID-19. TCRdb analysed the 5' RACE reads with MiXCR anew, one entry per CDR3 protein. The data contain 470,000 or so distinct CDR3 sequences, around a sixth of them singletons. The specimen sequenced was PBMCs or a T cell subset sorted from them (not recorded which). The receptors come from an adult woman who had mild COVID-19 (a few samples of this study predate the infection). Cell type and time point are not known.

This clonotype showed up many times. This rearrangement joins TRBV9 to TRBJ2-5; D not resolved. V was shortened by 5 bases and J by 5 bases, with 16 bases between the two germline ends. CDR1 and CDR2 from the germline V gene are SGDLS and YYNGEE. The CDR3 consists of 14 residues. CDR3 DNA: TGTGCCAGCAGTGTCTCTTGGCTTGGGGAGACCCAGTACTTC. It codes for CASSVSWLGETQYF.

In DNA, the CDR3 is TGTGCCAGCAGCCCACTGACGTACAATGAGCAGTTCTTC. It codes for CASSPLTYNEQFF. This chain links TRBV7-6 with TRBJ2-1; D gene unclear. In germline, CDR1 is SGHVS, CDR2 FNYEAQ. V lost 5 bases, J lost 4 bases, and 9 bases lay in between. The CDR3 extends over 13 amino acids.

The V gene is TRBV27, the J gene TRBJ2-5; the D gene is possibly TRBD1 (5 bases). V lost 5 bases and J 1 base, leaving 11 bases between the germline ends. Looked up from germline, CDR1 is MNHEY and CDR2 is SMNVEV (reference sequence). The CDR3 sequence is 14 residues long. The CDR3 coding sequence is TGTGCCAGCAGTCGATGGGGCACCCAAGAGACCCAGTACTTC. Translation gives CASSRWGTQETQYF.

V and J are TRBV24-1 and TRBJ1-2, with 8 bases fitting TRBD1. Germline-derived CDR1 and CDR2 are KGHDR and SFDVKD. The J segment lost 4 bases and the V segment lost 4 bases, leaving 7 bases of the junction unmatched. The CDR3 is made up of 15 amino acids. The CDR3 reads CATSEPGQALYGYTF. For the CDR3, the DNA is TGTGCCACCAGTGAACCGGGACAGGCCCTCTATGGCTACACCTTC.

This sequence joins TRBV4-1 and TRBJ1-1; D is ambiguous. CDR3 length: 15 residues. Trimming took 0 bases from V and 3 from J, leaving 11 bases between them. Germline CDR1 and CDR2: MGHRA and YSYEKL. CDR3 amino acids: CASSQEGSFYTEAFF. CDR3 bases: TGCGCCAGCAGCCAAGAGGGGTCTTTCTACACTGAAGCTTTCTTT.

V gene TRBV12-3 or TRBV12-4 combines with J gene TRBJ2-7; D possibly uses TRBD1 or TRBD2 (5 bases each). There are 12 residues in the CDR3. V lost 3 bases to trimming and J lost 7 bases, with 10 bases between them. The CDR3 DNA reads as TGTGCCAGCAGTTTGGGACCAAAAGAGCAGTACTTC. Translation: CASSLGPKEQYF.

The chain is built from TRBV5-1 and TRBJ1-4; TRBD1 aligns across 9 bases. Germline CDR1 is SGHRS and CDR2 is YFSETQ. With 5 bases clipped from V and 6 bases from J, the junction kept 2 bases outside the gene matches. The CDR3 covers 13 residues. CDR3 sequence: CASSGQGHEKLFF. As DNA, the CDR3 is TGCGCCAGCAGTGGACAGGGGCATGAAAAACTGTTTTTT.

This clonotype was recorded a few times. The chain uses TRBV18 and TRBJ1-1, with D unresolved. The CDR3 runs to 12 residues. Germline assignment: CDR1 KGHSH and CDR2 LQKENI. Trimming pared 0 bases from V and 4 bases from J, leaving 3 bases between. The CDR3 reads CASSPPFTEAFF. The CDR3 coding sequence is TGTGCCAGCTCACCACCGTTCACTGAAGCTTTCTTT.

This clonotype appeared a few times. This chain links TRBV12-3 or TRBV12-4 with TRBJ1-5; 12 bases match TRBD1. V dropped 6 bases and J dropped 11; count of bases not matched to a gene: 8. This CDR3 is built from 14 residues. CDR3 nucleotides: TGTGCCAGCAGGGGGGGACAGGGGGCCCTTTCCCAGCATTTT. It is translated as CASRGGQGALSQHF.

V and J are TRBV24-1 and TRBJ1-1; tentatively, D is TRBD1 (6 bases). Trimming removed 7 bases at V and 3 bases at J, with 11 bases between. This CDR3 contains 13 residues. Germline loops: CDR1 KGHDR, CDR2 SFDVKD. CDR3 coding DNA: TGTGCCACCAGAGGGGGATGGGACACTGAAGCTTTCTTT. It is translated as CATRGGWDTEAFF.

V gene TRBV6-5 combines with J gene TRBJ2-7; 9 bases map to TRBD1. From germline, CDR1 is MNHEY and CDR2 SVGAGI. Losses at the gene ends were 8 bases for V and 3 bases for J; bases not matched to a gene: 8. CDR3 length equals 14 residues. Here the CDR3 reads CASERGQGNYEQYF. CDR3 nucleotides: TGTGCCAGCGAAAGGGGACAGGGCAACTACGAGCAGTACTTC.

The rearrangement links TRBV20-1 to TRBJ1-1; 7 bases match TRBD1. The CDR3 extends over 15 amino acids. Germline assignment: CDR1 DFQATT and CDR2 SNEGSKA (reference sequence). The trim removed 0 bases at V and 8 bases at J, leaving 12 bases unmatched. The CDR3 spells CSARETGMFTVEAFF. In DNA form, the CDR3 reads TGCAGTGCTAGAGAGACAGGGATGTTCACCGTGGAAGCTTTCTTT.

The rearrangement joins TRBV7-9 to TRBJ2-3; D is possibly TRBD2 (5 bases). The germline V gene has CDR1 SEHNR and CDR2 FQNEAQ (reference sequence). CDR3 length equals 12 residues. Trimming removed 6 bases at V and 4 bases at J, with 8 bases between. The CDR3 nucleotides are TGTGCCAGCAGTGGAGGCCCAGATACGCAGTATTTT. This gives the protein CASSGGPDTQYF.

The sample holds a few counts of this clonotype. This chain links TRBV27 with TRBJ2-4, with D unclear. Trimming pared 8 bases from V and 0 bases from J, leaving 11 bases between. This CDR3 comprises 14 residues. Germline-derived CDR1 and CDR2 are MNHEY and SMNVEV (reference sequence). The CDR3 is CASGVPLAKNIQYF. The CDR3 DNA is TGTGCCAGCGGGGTCCCCTTAGCCAAAAACATTCAGTACTTC.

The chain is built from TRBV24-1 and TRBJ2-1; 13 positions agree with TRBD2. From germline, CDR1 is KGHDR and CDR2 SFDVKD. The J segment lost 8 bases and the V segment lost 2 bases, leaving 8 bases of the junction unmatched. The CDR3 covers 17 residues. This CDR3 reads CATSDYPGLAGVDEQFF. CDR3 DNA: TGTGCCACCAGTGATTACCCCGGACTAGCGGGAGTGGATGAGCAGTTCTTC.

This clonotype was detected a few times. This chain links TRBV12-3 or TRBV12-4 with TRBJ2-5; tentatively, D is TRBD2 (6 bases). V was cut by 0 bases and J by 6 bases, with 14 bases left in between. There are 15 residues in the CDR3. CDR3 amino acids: CASSLARASEKTQYF. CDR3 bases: TGTGCCAGCAGTTTAGCTAGGGCTAGCGAAAAGACCCAGTACTTC.

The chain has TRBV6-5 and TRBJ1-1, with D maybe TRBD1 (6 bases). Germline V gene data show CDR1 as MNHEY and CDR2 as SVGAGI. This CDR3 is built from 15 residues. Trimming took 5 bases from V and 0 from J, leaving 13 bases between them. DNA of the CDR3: TGTGCCAGCAGTGGGAGGACAGCCTTGAACACTGAAGCTTTCTTT. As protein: CASSGRTALNTEAFF.

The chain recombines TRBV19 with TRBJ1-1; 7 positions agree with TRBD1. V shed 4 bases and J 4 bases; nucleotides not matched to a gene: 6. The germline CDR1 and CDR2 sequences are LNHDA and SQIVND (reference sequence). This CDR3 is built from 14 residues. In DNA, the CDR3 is TGTGCCAGTAGTACGACCAGGGGGGCCACTGAAGCTTTCTTT. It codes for CASSTTRGATEAFF.

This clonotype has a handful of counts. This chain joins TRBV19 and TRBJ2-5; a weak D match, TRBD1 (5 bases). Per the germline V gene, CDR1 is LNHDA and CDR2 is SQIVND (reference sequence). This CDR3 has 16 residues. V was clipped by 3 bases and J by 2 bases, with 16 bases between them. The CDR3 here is CASSINPAGLQETQYF. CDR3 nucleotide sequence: TGTGCCAGTAGTATCAATCCGGCAGGGCTACAAGAGACCCAGTACTTC.

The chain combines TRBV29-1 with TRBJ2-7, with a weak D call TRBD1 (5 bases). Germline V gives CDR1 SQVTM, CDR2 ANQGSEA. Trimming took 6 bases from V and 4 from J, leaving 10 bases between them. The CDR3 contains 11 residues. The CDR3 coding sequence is TGCAGCGTACGGACAACGTACGAGCAGTACTTC. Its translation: CSVRTTYEQYF.

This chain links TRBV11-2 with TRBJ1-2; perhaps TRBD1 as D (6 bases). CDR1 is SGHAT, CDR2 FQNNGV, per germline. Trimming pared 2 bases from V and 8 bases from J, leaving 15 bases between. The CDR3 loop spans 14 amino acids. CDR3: CASSLPDRFEGYTF. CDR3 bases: TGTGCCAGCAGCTTACCCGACAGGTTTGAGGGCTACACCTTC.

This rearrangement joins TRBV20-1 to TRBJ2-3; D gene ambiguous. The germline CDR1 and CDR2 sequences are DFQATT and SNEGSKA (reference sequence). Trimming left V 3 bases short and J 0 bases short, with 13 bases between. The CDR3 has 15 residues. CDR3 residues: CSASPWTTSTDTQYF. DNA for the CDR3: TGCAGTGCTAGTCCTTGGACGACTAGCACAGATACGCAGTATTTT.

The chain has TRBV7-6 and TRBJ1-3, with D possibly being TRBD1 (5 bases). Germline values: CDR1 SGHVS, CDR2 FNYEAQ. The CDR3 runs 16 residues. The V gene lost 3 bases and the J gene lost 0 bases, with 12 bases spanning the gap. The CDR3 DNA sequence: TGTGCCAGCAGCTTTCGGGACGCAGGCTCTGGAAACACCATATATTTT. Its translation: CASSFRDAGSGNTIYF. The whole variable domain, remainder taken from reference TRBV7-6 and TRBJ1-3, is GAGVSQSPRYKVTKRGQDVALRCDPISGHVSLYWYRQALGQGPEFLTYFNYEAQQDKSGLPNDRFSAERPEGSISTLTIQRTEQRDSAMYRCASSFRDAGSGNTIYFGEGSWLTVV.

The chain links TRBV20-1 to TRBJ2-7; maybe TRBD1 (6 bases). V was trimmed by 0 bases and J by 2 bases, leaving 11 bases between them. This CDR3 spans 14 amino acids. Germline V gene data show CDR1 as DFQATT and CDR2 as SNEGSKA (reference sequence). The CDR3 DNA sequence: TGCAGTGCTAGAGATGTGACAGGCCCCTACGAGCAGTACTTC. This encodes CSARDVTGPYEQYF.

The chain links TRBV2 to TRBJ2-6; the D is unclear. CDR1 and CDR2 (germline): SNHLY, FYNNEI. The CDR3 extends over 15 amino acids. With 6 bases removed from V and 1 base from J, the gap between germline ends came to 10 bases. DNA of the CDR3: TGTGCCAGCAGGGCCTACGAATCTGGGGCCAACGTCCTGACTTTC. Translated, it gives CASRAYESGANVLTF.

This CDR3 reads CATSRSWDTQYF. The CDR3 DNA sequence: TGTGCCACCAGCAGATCCTGGGATACGCAGTATTTT. The chain combines TRBV15 with TRBJ2-3; D uncertain. This CDR3 is built from 12 residues. V lost 2 bases and J lost 6, with 6 bases in between. Germline V gene data show CDR1 as LNHNV and CDR2 as YYDKDF (reference sequence).

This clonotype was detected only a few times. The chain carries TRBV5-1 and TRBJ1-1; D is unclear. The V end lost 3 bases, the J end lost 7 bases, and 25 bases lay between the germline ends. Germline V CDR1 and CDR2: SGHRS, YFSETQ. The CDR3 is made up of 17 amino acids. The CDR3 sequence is CASSYSDGIFRSNEAFF. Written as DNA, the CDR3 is TGCGCCAGCAGCTATTCAGACGGGATCTTCCGATCGAATGAAGCTTTCTTT.

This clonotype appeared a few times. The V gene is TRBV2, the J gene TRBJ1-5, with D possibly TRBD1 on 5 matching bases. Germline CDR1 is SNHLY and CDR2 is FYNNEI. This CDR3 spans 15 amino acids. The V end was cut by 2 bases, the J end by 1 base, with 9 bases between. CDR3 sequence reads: CASSEMGGSNQPQHF. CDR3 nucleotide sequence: TGTGCCAGCAGTGAAATGGGGGGAAGCAATCAGCCCCAGCATTTT.

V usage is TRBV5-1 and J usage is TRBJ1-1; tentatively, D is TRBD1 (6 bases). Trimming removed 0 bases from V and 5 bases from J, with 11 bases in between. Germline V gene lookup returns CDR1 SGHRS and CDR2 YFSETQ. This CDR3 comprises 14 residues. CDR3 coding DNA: TGCGCCAGCAGCTTGGTTCAGGGGCCTACTGAAGCTTTCTTT. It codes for CASSLVQGPTEAFF. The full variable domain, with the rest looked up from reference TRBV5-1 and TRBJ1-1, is KAGVTQTPRYLIKTRGQQVTLSCSPISGHRSVSWYQQTPGQGLQFLFEYFSETQRNKGNFPGRFSGRQFSNSRSEMNVSTLELGDSALYLCASSLVQGPTEAFFGQGTRLTVV.

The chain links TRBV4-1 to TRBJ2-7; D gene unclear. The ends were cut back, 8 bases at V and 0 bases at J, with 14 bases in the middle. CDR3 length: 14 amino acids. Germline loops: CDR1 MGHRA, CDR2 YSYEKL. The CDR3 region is CASRFTQSSYEQYF. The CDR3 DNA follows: TGCGCCAGCCGATTCACACAGAGCTCCTACGAGCAGTACTTC.